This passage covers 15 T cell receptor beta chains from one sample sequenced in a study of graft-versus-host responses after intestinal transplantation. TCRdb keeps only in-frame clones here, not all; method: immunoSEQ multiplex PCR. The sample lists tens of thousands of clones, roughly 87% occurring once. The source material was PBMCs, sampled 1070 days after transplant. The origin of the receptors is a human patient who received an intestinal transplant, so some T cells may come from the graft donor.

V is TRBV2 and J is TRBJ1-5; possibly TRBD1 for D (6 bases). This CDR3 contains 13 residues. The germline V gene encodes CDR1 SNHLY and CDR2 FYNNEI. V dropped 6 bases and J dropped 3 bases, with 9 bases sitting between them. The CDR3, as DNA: TGTGCCAGCAGGCGGGACAACAATCAGCCCCAGCATTTT. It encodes CASRRDNNQPQHF.

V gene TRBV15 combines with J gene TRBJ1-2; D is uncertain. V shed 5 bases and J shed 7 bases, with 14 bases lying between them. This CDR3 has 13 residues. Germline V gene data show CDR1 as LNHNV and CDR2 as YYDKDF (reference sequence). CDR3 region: CATSGVMGAGYTF. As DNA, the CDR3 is TGTGCCACCAGCGGGGTCATGGGAGCTGGCTACACCTTC.

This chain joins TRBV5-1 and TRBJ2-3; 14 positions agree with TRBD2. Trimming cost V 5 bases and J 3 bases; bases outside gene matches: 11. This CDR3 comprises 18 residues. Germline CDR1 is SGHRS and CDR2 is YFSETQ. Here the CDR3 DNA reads TGCGCCAGCAGAGGGGGCACCGGACTAGCGGGAGGAACAGATACGCAGTATTTT. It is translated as CASRGGTGLAGGTDTQYF.

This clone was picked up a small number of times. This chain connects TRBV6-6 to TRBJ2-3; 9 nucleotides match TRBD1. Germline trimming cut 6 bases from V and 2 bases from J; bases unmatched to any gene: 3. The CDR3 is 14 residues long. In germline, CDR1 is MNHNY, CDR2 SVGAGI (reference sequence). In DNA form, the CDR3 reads TGTGCCAGCAGCGACAGGGGGGACACAGATACGCAGTATTTT. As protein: CASSDRGDTDTQYF.

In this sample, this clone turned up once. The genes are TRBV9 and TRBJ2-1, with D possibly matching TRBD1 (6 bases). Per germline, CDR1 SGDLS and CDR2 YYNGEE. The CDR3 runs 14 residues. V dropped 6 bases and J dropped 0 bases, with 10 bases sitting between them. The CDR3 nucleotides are TGTGCCAGCAATCAGGGGCGCTCCTACAATGAGCAGTTCTTC. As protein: CASNQGRSYNEQFF.

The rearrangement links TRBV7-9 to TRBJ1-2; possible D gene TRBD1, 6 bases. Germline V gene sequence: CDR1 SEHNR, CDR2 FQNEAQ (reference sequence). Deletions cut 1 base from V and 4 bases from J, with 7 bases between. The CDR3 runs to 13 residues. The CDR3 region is CASSLGDIYGYTF. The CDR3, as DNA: TGTGCCAGCAGCTTAGGGGACATCTATGGCTACACCTTC.

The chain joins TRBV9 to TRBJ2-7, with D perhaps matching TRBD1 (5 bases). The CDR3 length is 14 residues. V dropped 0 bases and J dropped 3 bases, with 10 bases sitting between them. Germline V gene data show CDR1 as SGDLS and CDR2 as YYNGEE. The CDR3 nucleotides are TGTGCCAGCAGCGTAGCAGGGTCTAACTACGAGCAGTACTTC. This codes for CASSVAGSNYEQYF.

Written as DNA, the CDR3 is TGCGCCAGCAGCTTGTCAGAGACCCAGTACTTC. It encodes CASSLSETQYF. This chain uses TRBV5-1 with TRBJ2-5; no clear D. Germline V gene data show CDR1 as SGHRS and CDR2 as YFSETQ. Trimming removed 1 base from V and 4 bases from J, with 2 bases in between. The CDR3 contains 11 residues.

In nucleotides, the CDR3 is TGCGCCAGCAGGGGACTAGCGGGAGAAACAGATACGCAGTATTTT. It is translated as CASRGLAGETDTQYF. The chain couples TRBV5-1 to TRBJ2-3; 14 bases match TRBD2. V shed 5 bases, J shed 3 bases, and the junction held 2 bases outside the gene matches. CDR1 SGHRS and CDR2 YFSETQ come from the germline V gene. This CDR3 has 15 residues.

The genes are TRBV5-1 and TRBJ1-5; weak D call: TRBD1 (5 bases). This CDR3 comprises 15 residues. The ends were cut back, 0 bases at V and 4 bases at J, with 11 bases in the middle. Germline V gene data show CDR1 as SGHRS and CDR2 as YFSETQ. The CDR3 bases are TGCGCCAGCAGCTTGGAGGCAGGGCGGAATCAGCCCCAGCATTTT. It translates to CASSLEAGRNQPQHF.

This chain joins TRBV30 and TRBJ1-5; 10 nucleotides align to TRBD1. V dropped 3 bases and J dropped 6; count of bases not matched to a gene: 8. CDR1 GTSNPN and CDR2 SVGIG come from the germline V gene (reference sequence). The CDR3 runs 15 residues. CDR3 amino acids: CAWSPGTGDVQPQHF. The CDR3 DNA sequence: TGTGCCTGGAGCCCCGGGACAGGGGACGTTCAGCCCCAGCATTTT.

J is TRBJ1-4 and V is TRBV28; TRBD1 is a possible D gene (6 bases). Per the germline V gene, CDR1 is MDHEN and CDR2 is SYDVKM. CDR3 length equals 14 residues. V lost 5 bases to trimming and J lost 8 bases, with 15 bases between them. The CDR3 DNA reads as TGTGCCAGCAGTAGGCGGGACATAAGGGAAAAACTGTTTTTT. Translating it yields CASSRRDIREKLFF.

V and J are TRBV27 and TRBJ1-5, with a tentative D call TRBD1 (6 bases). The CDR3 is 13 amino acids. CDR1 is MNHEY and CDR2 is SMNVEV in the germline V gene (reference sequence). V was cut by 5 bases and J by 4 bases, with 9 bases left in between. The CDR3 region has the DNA TGTGCCAGCAGTCAAGGGGGGAATCAGCCCCAGCATTTT. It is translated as CASSQGGNQPQHF.

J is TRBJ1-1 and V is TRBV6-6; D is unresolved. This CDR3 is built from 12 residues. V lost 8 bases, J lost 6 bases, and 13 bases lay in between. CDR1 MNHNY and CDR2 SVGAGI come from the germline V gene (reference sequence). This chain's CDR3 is CASAAVPPEAFF. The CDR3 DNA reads TGTGCCAGCGCCGCGGTGCCCCCTGAAGCTTTCTTT.

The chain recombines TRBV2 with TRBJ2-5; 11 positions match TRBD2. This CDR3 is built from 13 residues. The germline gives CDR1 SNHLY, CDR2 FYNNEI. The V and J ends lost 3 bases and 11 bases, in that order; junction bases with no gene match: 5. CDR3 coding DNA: TGTGCCAGCAGTGAGGCTAGCGGGGGGCCGCAGTACTTC. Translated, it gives CASSEASGGPQYF.